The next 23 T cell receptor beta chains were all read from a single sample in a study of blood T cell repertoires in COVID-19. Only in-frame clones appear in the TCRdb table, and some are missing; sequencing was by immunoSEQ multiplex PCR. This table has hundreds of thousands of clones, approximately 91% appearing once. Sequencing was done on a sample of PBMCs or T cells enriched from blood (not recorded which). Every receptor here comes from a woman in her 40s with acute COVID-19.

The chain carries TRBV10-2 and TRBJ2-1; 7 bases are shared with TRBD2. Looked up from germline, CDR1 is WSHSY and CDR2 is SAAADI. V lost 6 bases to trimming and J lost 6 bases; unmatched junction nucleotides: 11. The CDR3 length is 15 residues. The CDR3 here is CASRVRTSFFNEQFF. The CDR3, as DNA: TGCGCCAGCAGAGTGAGGACTAGTTTCTTCAATGAGCAGTTCTTC.

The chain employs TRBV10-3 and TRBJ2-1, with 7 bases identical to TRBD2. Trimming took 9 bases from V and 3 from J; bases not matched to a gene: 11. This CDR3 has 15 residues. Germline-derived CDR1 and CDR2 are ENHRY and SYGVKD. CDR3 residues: CAMAGTNRGYNEQFF. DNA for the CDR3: TGTGCCATGGCCGGGACTAATAGGGGCTACAATGAGCAGTTCTTC.

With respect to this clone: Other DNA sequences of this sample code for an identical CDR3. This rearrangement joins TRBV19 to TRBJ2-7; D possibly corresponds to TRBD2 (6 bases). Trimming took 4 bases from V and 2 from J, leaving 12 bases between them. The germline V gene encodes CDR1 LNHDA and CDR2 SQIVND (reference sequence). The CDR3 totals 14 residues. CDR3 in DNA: TGTGCCAGTAGTACCCGAGGAGGGACCTACGAGCAGTACTTC. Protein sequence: CASSTRGGTYEQYF.

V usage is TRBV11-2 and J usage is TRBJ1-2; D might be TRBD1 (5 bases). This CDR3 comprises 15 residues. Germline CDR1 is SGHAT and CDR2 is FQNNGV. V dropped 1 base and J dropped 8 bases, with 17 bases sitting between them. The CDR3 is CASSLVLGVGKGYTF. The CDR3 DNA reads TGTGCCAGCAGCTTAGTATTAGGGGTGGGGAAAGGCTACACCTTC.

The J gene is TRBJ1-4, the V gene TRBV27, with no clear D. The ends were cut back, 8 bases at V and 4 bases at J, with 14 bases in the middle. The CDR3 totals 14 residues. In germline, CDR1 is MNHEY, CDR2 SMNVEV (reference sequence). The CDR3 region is CASCPRGNNEKLFF. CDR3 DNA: TGTGCCAGCTGCCCCCGGGGAAATAATGAAAAACTGTTTTTT.

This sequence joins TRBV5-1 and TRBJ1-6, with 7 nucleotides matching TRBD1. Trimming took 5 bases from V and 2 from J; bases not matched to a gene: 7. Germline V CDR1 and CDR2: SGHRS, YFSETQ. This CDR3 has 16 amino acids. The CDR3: CASSQEQGTYNSPLHF. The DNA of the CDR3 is TGCGCCAGCAGTCAAGAACAGGGGACCTATAATTCACCCCTCCACTTT. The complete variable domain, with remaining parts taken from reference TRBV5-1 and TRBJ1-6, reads KAGVTQTPRYLIKTRGQQVTLSCSPISGHRSVSWYQQTPGQGLQFLFEYFSETQRNKGNFPGRFSGRQFSNSRSEMNVSTLELGDSALYLCASSQEQGTYNSPLHFGNGTRLTVT.

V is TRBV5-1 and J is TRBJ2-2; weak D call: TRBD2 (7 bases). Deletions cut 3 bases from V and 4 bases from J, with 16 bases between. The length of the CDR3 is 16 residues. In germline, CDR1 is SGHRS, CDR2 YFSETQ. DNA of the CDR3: TGCGCCAGCAGCTGGACGGGGGGCTCGGGCACCGGGGAGCTGTTTTTT. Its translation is CASSWTGGSGTGELFF. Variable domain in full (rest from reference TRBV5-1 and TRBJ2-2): KAGVTQTPRYLIKTRGQQVTLSCSPISGHRSVSWYQQTPGQGLQFLFEYFSETQRNKGNFPGRFSGRQFSNSRSEMNVSTLELGDSALYLCASSWTGGSGTGELFFGEGSRLTVL.

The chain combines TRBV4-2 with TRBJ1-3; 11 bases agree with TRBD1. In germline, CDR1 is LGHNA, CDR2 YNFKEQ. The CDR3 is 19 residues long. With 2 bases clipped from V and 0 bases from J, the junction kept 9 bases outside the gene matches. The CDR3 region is CASSQSSGTGGPSGNTIYF. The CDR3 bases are TGTGCCAGCAGCCAATCCTCCGGGACAGGGGGTCCCTCTGGAAACACCATATATTTT.

CDR3 amino acids: CASSFDYQPQHF. For the CDR3, the DNA is TGTGCCAGCAGCTTTGACTATCAGCCCCAGCATTTT. This sequence joins TRBV5-4 and TRBJ1-5, with D hard to call. This CDR3 is 12 amino acids long. The germline V and J ends were trimmed by 2 bases and 5 bases, with 5 bases remaining between them. CDR1 and CDR2 (germline): SGHNT, YYREEE (reference sequence).

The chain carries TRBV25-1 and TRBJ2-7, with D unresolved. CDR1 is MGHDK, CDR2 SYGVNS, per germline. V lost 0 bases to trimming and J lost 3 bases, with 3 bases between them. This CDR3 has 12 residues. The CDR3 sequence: CASSEYSYEQYF. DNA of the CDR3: TGTGCCAGCAGTGAATACAGCTACGAGCAGTACTTC.

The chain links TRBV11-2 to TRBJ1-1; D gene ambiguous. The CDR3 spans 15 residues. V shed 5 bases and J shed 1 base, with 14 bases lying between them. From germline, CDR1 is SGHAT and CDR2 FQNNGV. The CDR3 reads CASSRTITGNTEAFF. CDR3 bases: TGTGCCAGCAGCCGAACCATCACGGGGAACACTGAAGCTTTCTTT.

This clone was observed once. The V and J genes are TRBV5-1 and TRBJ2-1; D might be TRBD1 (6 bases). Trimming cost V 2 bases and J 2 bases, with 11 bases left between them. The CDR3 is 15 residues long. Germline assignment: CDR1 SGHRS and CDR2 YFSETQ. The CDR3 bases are TGCGCCAGCAGCTTCCGGGACAAAACCTACAATGAGCAGTTCTTC. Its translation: CASSFRDKTYNEQFF.

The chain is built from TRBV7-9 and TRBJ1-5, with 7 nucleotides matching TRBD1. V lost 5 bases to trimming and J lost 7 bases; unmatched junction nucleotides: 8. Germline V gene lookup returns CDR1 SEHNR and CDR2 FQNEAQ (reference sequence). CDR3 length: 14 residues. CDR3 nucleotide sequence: TGTGCCAGCAGCCCAGGGGGTCCCCAGCAGCCCCAGCATTTT. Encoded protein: CASSPGGPQQPQHF.

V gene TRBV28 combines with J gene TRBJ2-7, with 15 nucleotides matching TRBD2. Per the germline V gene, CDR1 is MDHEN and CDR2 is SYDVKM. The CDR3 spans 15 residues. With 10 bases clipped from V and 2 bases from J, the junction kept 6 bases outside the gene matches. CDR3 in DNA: TGTGCCACTCCCGGACTAGCGGGGGGGGCCTACGAGCAGTACTTC. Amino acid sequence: CATPGLAGGAYEQYF. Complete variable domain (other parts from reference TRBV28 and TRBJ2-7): DVKVTQSSRYLVKRTGEKVFLECVQDMDHENMFWYRQDPGLGLRLIYFSYDVKMKEKGDIPEGYSVSREKKERFSLILESASTNQTSMYLCATPGLAGGAYEQYFGPGTRLTVT.

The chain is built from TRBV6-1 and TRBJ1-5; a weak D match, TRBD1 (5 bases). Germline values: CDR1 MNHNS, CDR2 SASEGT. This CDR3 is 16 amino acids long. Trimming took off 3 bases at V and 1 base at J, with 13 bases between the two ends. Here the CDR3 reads CASSEQGLGSNQPQHF. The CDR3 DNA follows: TGTGCCAGCAGTGAGCAGGGCTTGGGGAGCAATCAGCCCCAGCATTTT.

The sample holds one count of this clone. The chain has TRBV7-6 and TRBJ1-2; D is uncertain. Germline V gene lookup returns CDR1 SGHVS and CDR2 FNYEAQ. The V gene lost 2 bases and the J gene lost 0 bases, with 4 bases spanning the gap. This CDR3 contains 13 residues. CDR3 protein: CASSLTANYGYTF. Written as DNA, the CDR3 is TGTGCCAGCAGCTTAACAGCTAACTATGGCTACACCTTC.

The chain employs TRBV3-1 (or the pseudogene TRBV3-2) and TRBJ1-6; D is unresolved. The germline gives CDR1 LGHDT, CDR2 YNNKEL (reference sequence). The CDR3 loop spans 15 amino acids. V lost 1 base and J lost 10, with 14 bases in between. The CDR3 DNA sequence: TGTGCCAGCAGCCAAGGTATGGAATTGAGGTCACCCCTCCACTTT. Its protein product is CASSQGMELRSPLHF.

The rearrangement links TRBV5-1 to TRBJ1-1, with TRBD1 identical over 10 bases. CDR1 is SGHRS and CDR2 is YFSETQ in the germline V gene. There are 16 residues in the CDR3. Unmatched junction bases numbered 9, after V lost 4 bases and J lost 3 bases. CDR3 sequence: CASSPGDRGLYTEAFF. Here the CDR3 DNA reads TGCGCCAGCAGCCCCGGAGACAGGGGGCTTTACACTGAAGCTTTCTTT. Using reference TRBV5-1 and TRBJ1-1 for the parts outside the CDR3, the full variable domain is KAGVTQTPRYLIKTRGQQVTLSCSPISGHRSVSWYQQTPGQGLQFLFEYFSETQRNKGNFPGRFSGRQFSNSRSEMNVSTLELGDSALYLCASSPGDRGLYTEAFFGQGTRLTVV.

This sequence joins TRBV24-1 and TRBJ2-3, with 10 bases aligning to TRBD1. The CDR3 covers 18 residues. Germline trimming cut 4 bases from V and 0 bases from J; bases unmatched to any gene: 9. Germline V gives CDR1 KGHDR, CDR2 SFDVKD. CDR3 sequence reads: CATSEADRGGYSTDTQYF. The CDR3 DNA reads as TGTGCCACCAGTGAAGCGGACAGGGGGGGATATAGCACAGATACGCAGTATTTT.

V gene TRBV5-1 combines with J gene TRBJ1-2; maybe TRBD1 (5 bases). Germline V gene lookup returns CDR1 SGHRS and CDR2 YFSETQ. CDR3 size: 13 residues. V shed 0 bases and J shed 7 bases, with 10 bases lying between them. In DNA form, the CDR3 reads TGCGCCAGCAGCTTGGAGGGGTATCTTGGCTACACCTTC. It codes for CASSLEGYLGYTF. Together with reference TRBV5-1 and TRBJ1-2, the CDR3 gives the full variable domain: KAGVTQTPRYLIKTRGQQVTLSCSPISGHRSVSWYQQTPGQGLQFLFEYFSETQRNKGNFPGRFSGRQFSNSRSEMNVSTLELGDSALYLCASSLEGYLGYTFGSGTRLTVV.

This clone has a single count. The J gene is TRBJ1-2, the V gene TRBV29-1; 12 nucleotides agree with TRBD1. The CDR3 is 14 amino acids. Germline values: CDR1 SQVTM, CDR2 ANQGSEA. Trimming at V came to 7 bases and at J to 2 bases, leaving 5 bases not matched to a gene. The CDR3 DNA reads TGCAGCGCCGTTGGGACAGGGGGCAACTATGGCTACACCTTC. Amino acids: CSAVGTGGNYGYTF.

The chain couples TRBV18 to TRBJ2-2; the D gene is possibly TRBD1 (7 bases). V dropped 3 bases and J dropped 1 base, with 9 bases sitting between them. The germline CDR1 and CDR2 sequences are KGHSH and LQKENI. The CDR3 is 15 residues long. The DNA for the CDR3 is TGTGCCAGCTCACCGCAGGGGGGGAACACCGGGGAGCTGTTTTTT. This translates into CASSPQGGNTGELFF.

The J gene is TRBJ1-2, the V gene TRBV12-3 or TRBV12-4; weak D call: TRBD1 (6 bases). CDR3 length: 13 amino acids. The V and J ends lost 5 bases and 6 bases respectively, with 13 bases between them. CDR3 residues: CASSLRDTDGYTF. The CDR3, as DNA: TGTGCCAGCAGTCTCCGGGACACCGATGGCTACACCTTC.